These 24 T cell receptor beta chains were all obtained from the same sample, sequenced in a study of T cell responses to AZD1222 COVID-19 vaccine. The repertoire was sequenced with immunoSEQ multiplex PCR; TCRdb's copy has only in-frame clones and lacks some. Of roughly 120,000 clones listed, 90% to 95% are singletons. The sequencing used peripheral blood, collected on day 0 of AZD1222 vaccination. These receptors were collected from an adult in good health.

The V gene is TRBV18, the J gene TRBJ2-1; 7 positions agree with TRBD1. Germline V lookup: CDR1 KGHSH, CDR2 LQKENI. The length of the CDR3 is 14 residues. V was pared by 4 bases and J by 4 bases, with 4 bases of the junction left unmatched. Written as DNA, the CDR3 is TGTGCCAGCTCACTAACACAGGGGTACAATGAGCAGTTCTTC. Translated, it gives CASSLTQGYNEQFF.

CDR3 DNA sequence: TGTGCCACCTCATTCCGGGACAGATACTCCTCTGGAAACACCATATATTTT. This encodes CATSFRDRYSSGNTIYF. This rearrangement joins TRBV28 to TRBJ1-3; 7 bases fit TRBD1. The V gene's germline CDR1 is MDHEN and CDR2 SYDVKM. This CDR3 has 17 amino acids. Trimming removed 10 bases from V and 0 bases from J; junction bases left unmatched: 15.

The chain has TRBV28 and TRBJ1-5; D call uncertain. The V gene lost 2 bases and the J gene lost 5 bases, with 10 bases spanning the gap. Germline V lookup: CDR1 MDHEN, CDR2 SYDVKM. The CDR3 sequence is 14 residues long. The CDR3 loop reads CASSLSGLHQPQHF. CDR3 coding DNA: TGTGCCAGCAGTTTAAGCGGCCTCCATCAGCCCCAGCATTTT.

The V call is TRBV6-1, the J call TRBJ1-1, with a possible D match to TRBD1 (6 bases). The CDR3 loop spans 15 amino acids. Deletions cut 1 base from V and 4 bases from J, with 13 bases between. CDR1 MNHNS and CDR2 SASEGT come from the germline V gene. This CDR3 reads CASSEVAGVSTEAFF. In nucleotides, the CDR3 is TGTGCCAGCAGTGAAGTAGCAGGGGTCAGCACTGAAGCTTTCTTT.

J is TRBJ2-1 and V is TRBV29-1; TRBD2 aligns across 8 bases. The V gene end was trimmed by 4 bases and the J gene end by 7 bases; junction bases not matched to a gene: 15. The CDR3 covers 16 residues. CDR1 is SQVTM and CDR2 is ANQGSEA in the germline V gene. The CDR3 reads CSVGPFSGRALNEQFF. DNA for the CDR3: TGCAGCGTTGGTCCTTTTTCCGGGAGGGCCCTAAATGAGCAGTTCTTC.

The CDR3, as DNA: TGTGCCAGCAGTTTCGACAGGAACTATGGCTACACCTTC. Translating it yields CASSFDRNYGYTF. V gene TRBV28 combines with J gene TRBJ1-2; perhaps TRBD1 as D (6 bases). The CDR3 is 13 amino acids. Looked up from germline, CDR1 is MDHEN and CDR2 is SYDVKM. The V end lost 3 bases, the J end lost 2 bases, and 7 bases lay between the germline ends.

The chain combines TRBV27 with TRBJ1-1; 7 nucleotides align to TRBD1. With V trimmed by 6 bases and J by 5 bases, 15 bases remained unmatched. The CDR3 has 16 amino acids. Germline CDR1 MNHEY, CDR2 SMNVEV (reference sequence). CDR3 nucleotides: TGTGCCAGCAGCCAAAACCCCAGACAGGGTTGGACTGAAGCTTTCTTT. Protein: CASSQNPRQGWTEAFF.

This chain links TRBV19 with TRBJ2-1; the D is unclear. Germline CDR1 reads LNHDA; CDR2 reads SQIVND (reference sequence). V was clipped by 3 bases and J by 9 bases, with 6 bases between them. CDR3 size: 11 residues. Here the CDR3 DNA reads TGTGCCAGTAGTATCGGTGGTGAGCAGTTCTTC. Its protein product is CASSIGGEQFF.

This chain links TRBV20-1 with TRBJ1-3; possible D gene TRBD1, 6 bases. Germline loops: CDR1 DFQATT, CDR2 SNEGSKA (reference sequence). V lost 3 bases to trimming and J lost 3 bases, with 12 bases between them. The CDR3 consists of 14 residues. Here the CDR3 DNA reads TGCAGTGCTAGTAGGGCAGGGGATGGAAACACCATATATTTT. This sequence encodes CSASRAGDGNTIYF.

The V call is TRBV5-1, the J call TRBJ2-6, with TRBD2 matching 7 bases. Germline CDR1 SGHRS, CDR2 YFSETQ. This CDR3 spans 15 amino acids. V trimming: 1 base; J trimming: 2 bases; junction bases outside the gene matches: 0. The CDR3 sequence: CASSLLAAGANVLTF. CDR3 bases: TGCGCCAGCAGCTTGCTAGCGGCTGGGGCCAACGTCCTGACTTTC.

CDR3 residues: CASSSNDNRGQYGYTF. As DNA, the CDR3 is TGTGCCAGCAGCTCAAACGATAACAGGGGTCAATATGGCTACACCTTC. This chain uses TRBV7-9 with TRBJ1-2; 7 positions agree with TRBD1. This CDR3 is built from 16 residues. The V gene's germline CDR1 is SEHNR and CDR2 FQNEAQ (reference sequence). J lost 5 bases, V lost 4 bases, and 13 bases had no gene match.

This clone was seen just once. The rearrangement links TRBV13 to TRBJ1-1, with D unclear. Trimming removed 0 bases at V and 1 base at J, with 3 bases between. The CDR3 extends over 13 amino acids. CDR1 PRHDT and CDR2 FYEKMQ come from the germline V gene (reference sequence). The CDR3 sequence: CASSLGSNTEAFF. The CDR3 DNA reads TGTGCCAGCAGCTTAGGTTCGAACACTGAAGCTTTCTTT.

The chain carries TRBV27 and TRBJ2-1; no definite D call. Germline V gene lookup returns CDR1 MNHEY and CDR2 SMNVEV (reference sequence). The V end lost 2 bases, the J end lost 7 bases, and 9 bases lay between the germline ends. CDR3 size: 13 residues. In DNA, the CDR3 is TGTGCCAGCAGTTTAGGAGCGCCAAATGAGCAGTTCTTC. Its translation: CASSLGAPNEQFF.

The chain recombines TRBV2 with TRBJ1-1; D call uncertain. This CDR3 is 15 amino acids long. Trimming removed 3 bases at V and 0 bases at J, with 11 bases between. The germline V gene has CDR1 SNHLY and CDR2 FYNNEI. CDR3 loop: CASSERVSMNTEAFF. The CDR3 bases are TGTGCCAGCAGTGAGAGGGTCAGTATGAACACTGAAGCTTTCTTT.

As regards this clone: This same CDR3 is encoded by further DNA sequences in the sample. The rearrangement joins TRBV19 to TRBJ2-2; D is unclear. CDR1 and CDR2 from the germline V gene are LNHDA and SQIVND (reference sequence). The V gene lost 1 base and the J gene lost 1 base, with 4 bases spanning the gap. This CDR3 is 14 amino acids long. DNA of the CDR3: TGTGCCAGTAGTATAGGAGGGAACACCGGGGAGCTGTTTTTT. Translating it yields CASSIGGNTGELFF. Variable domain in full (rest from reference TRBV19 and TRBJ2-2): DGGITQSPKYLFRKEGQNVTLSCEQNLNHDAMYWYRQDPGQGLRLIYYSQIVNDFQKGDIAEGYSVSREKKESFPLTVTSAQKNPTAFYLCASSIGGNTGELFFGEGSRLTVL.

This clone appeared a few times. The CDR3 loop is CAWSTYGARQGMNTEAFF. In nucleotides, the CDR3 is TGTGCCTGGAGTACTTACGGGGCCAGACAGGGGATGAACACTGAAGCTTTCTTT. This chain links TRBV30 with TRBJ1-1; the match to TRBD1 covers 8 bases. The junction had 14 bases not matched to a gene; V was cut back by 2 bases and J by 0 bases. CDR3 size: 18 residues. Germline CDR1 and CDR2: GTSNPN and SVGIG (reference sequence).

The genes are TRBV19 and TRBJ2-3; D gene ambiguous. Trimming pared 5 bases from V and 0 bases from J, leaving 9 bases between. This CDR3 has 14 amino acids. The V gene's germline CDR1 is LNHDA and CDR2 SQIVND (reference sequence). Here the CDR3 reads CASSPRASTDTQYF. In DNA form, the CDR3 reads TGTGCCAGTAGTCCCCGAGCTAGCACAGATACGCAGTATTTT.

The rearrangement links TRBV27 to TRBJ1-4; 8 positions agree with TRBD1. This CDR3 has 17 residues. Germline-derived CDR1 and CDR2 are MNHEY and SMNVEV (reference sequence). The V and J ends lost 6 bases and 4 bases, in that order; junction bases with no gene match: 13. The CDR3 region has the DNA TGTGCCAGCAGAAAAACATCAGGGGGCATGGTTAATGAAAAACTGTTTTTT. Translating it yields CASRKTSGGMVNEKLFF. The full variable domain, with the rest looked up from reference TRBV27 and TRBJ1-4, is EAQVTQNPRYLITVTGKKLTVTCSQNMNHEYMSWYRQDPGLGLRQIYYSMNVEVTDKGDVPEGYKVSRKEKRNFPLILESPSPNQTSLYFCASRKTSGGMVNEKLFFGSGTQLSVL.

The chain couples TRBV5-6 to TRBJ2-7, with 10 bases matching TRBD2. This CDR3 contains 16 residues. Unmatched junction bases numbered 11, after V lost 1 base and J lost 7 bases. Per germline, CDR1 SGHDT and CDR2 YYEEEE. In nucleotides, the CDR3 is TGTGCCAGCAGCTTGCCGGGACTAGCGACTCTTGGTGAGCAGTACTTC. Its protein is CASSLPGLATLGEQYF.

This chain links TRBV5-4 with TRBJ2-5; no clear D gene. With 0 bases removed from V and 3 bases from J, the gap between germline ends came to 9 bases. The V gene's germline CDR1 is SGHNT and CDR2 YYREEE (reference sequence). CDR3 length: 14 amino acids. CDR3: CASSLGLDEETQYF. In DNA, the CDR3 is TGTGCCAGCAGCTTGGGGCTCGACGAAGAGACCCAGTACTTC.

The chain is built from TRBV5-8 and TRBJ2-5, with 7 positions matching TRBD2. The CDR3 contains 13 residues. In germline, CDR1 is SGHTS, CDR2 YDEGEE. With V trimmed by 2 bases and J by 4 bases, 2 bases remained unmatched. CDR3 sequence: CASSFQRGETQYF. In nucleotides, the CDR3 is TGTGCCAGCAGCTTCCAGCGGGGAGAGACCCAGTACTTC.

CDR3 protein: CASIRGDTEAFF. The CDR3 DNA reads TGTGCCAGCATCCGGGGGGACACTGAAGCTTTCTTT. The rearrangement uses TRBV11-1 and TRBJ1-1, with D maybe TRBD1 (5 bases). Germline V gene sequence: CDR1 SGHAT, CDR2 FQDESV (reference sequence). The V and J ends lost 7 bases and 3 bases respectively, with 9 bases between them. The length of the CDR3 is 12 residues.

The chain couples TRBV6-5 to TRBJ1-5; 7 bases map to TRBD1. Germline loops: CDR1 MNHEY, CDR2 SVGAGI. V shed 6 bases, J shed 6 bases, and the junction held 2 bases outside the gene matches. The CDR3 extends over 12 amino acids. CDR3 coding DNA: TGTGCCAGCAGAACAGGGGTTCAGCCCCAGCATTTT. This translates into CASRTGVQPQHF.

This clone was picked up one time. CDR3 residues: CASSNLPGAGAAGANVLTF. CDR3 bases: TGTGCCAGCAGCAACCTCCCGGGGGCAGGCGCCGCTGGGGCCAACGTCCTGACTTTC. The rearrangement links TRBV5-5 to TRBJ2-6; D is tentatively TRBD1 or TRBD2 (6 bases each). The CDR3 is 19 residues long. V lost 4 bases and J 2 bases, leaving 22 bases between the germline ends. CDR1 and CDR2 (germline): SGHKS, YYEKEE (reference sequence). The full variable domain, rest sourced from reference TRBV5-5 and TRBJ2-6, is DAGVTQSPTHLIKTRGQQVTLRCSPISGHKSVSWYQQVLGQGPQFIFQYYEKEERGRGNFPDRFSARQFPNYSSELNVNALLLGDSALYLCASSNLPGAGAAGANVLTFGAGSRLTVL.